This TCR beta chain emerged from a study of T cell changes during pregnancy in multiple sclerosis. The method was immunoSEQ multiplex PCR; TCRdb's version includes in-frame clones alone and lacks a portion of them. Of 60,000 or so clones listed, about 87% are singletons. CDR1 is MDHEN and CDR2 is SYDVKM in the germline V gene. V trimming: 4 bases; J trimming: 0 bases; junction bases outside the gene matches: 2. The CDR3 is made up of 14 amino acids. This clonotype was sampled from a human donor whose cells served as feeder cells for cultures in a pregnancy study. V usage is TRBV28 and J usage is TRBJ1-1, with 7 nucleotides matching TRBD1. Sequencing was performed on peripheral blood from another person, used as feeder cells. The CDR3 DNA is TGTGCCAGCAGTTGGACAGGCATGAACACTGAAGCTTTCTTT. Amino acids: CASSWTGMNTEAFF.